Each of the 5 T cell receptor beta chains below was sequenced from the same sample in a study of blood T cell repertoires in COVID-19. Using immunoSEQ multiplex PCR, the repertoire was profiled, and TCRdb retains in-frame clones only, with some absent. This table holds some 56,000 clones, about 70% found once. Source material: peripheral blood. The receptors stem from a woman aged 45 to 65 with active or convalescent COVID-19.

The rearrangement uses TRBV19 and TRBJ2-7; 9 bases are shared with TRBD1. The J segment lost 2 bases and the V segment lost 5 bases, leaving 7 bases of the junction unmatched. CDR1 LNHDA and CDR2 SQIVND come from the germline V gene (reference sequence). This CDR3 is built from 15 residues. CDR3 DNA sequence: TGTGCCAGTAGTGCCGGGACAGGGTTCACCTACGAGCAGTACTTC. It yields the protein CASSAGTGFTYEQYF.

The rearrangement uses TRBV4-1 and TRBJ2-7; 9 nucleotides line up with TRBD2. The J segment lost 5 bases and the V segment lost 2 bases, leaving 10 bases of the junction unmatched. The CDR3 has 16 residues. Germline V gene sequence: CDR1 MGHRA, CDR2 YSYEKL. The CDR3 nucleotides read TGCGCCAGCAGCCAACCCCCGCGGGAGGGCTTCCACGAGCAGTACTTC. Translation: CASSQPPREGFHEQYF.

The genes are TRBV6-5 and TRBJ1-5; D remains unclear. V was shortened by 2 bases and J by 6 bases, with 8 bases between the two germline ends. Per the germline V gene, CDR1 is MNHEY and CDR2 is SVGAGI. This CDR3 has 13 residues. The CDR3 sequence: CASSYGEGQPQHF. The CDR3 nucleotides are TGTGCCAGCAGTTACGGAGAAGGTCAGCCCCAGCATTTT.

This chain connects TRBV4-1 to TRBJ1-6; 9 nucleotides line up with TRBD1. CDR1 is MGHRA and CDR2 is YSYEKL in the germline V gene. V lost 2 bases, J lost 5 bases, and 4 bases stayed unmatched. This CDR3 contains 16 residues. CDR3 in amino acids: CASSQSWTGDNSPLHF. The CDR3 DNA reads as TGCGCCAGCAGCCAAAGTTGGACAGGGGATAATTCACCCCTCCACTTT.

The chain carries TRBV5-1 and TRBJ2-1; 7 bases are shared with TRBD1. V gave up 3 bases and J gave up 6 bases; unmatched junction bases: 0. This CDR3 region has 12 residues. Germline CDR1 and CDR2: SGHRS and YFSETQ. Here the CDR3 DNA reads TGCGCCAGCAGCTGGACAGGCAATGAGCAGTTCTTC. Translating it yields CASSWTGNEQFF.